This record concerns one TCR beta chain sequence. The sample is drawn from a study of molecular identifiers for immune sequencing clone quantification. CDR1 and CDR2 (germline): DFQATT, SNEGSKA (reference sequence). J gave up 1 base and V 3 bases, and 4 bases lay outside the gene matches. This CDR3 has 15 amino acids. Listed TCR primers and previously described methods were used for bulk TCR libraries. TCRdb called the PCR reads again in MiXCR, with one record for every CDR3 protein. The sample includes roughly 9,700 distinct CDR3 sequences, approximately 20% of them seen just once. The V and J genes are TRBV20-1 and TRBJ2-2; TRBD2 matches at 8 bases. The source material was naive CD8+ T cells from blood, with Jurkat cell RNA spiked in. Indicated subset: FACS-sorted CD8+CD4-CCR7+CD45RA+ naive T cells. The TCR comes from a human donor in good health. Some libraries in this study had Jurkat cell RNA spiked in. The CDR3 DNA sequence: TGCAGTGCTAGTACCCTAGCGGGGAACACCGGGGAGCTGTTTTTT. Translating gives CSASTLAGNTGELFF.